This T cell receptor (beta chain) derives from a study of CD8+ T cells in alopecia areata. Sequencing relied on a cDNA template that was reverse transcribed from extracted RNA. The assay was immunoSEQ multiplex PCR, and TCRdb's table has in-frame clones only and misses some. The data contain more than 140,000 clones, 86% of them seen just once; the ten biggest clones take up about 12%. The CDR3 runs 12 residues. Trimming shortened V by 0 bases and J by 8 bases, and 6 bases separated the two germline ends. Germline V CDR1 and CDR2: SGDLS, YYNGEE. This sample's treatment: oral pan-JAK inhibitor, 5-10 mg twice daily. This clone was detected only once.

The chain is built from TRBV9 and TRBJ2-1; D uncertain. The starting material was CD8+ T cells sorted from blood, obtained at week 4, from a patient treated with tofacitinib. The TCR comes from a human donor with alopecia areata. CDR3 region: CASSVEADEQFF. DNA for the CDR3: TGTGCCAGCAGCGTAGAGGCCGATGAGCAGTTCTTC.